A single sample gave rise to the 14 T cell receptor beta chains below, sequenced in a study of blood T cells in healthy people across ages. Primed by a sample-barcoded 5' primer and a J-beta primer mix, a second PCR proceeded for about 7 to 11 cycles. TCRdb recomputed calls from the 5' RACE reads with MiXCR, one row per CDR3 protein. The sample has roughly 700,000 distinct CDR3 sequences, roughly 50% seen once. The sample taken for sequencing was blood. The receptors come from a woman aged 55-69 years in good health.

The chain combines TRBV3-1 with TRBJ2-3; possibly TRBD1 or TRBD2 for D (5 bases each). This CDR3 has 13 residues. Germline CDR1 is LGHDT and CDR2 is YNNKEL (reference sequence). V was clipped by 4 bases and J by 7 bases, with 12 bases between them. In DNA form, the CDR3 reads TGTGCCAGCAGCCTGCGAGGGGAGCATACGCAGTATTTT. Its protein product is CASSLRGEHTQYF.

The rearrangement joins TRBV20-1 to TRBJ2-1; 7 nucleotides align to TRBD1. Looked up from germline, CDR1 is DFQATT and CDR2 is SNEGSKA (reference sequence). The CDR3 sequence is 12 residues long. V lost 7 bases and J lost 8; bases outside the gene matches: 8. The chain's CDR3 is CSDPDRAHEQFF. The CDR3, as DNA: TGCAGTGATCCAGACAGGGCCCATGAGCAGTTCTTC.

V usage is TRBV6-6 and J usage is TRBJ2-6; a possible D gene is TRBD1 (5 bases). Germline assignment: CDR1 MNHNY and CDR2 SVGAGI (reference sequence). Trimming removed 4 bases from V and 1 base from J, with 14 bases in between. This CDR3 is 17 amino acids long. The CDR3 sequence is CASSSQALKSGANVLTF. As DNA, the CDR3 is TGTGCCAGCAGTTCACAGGCTCTTAAGTCTGGGGCCAACGTCCTGACTTTC.

This clonotype was recorded a few times. The chain carries TRBV28 and TRBJ2-5; 9 nucleotides align to TRBD2. The end of the DNA is better explained by TRBJ2-7, so the J call may be wrong. CDR1 is MDHEN and CDR2 is SYDVKM in the germline V gene. The CDR3 contains 14 residues. CDR3 region: CASSSGTSLPEQYF. The DNA of the CDR3 is TGTGCCAGCAGTTCCGGGACTAGCCTCCCCGAGCAGTACTTC.

The chain recombines TRBV10-3 with TRBJ2-3; 9 positions match TRBD2. Germline CDR1 ENHRY, CDR2 SYGVKD. V was clipped by 10 bases and J by 6 bases; unmatched bases: 11. This CDR3 contains 14 residues. CDR3 in DNA: TGTGCCACCGGAGCGGGAGGTTCTGCGGATACGCAGTATTTT. It is translated as CATGAGGSADTQYF.

V and J are TRBV20-1 and TRBJ2-5, with D unresolved. Trimming pared 5 bases from V and 5 bases from J, leaving 15 bases between. The CDR3 extends over 13 amino acids. Per the germline V gene, CDR1 is DFQATT and CDR2 is SNEGSKA (reference sequence). CDR3 nucleotide sequence: TGCAGTGCTCAAAACCGCTTGGGGGAGACCCAGTACTTC. It codes for CSAQNRLGETQYF.

With respect to this clonotype: A much bigger clone sits one base away, suggesting this may be a read error. The genes are TRBV12-3 or TRBV12-4 and TRBJ2-5, with TRBD1 identical over 10 bases. The CDR3 is 14 amino acids. V lost 5 bases to trimming and J lost 5 bases; unmatched junction nucleotides: 5. CDR3 in DNA: TGTGCCAGCAGTCGACAGGGGGCCTGGGAGACCCAGTACTTC. Translated: CASSRQGAWETQYF.

This clonotype came up a few times. The V call is TRBV20-1, the J call TRBJ2-7, with D perhaps TRBD1 (6 bases). Germline-derived CDR1 and CDR2 are DFQATT and SNEGSKA (reference sequence). The CDR3 contains 13 residues. V shed 4 bases and J shed 0 bases, with 10 bases lying between them. The CDR3 region has the DNA TGCAGTGCTACGGGGACAAACTCCTACGAGCAGTACTTC. This translates into CSATGTNSYEQYF.

The chain couples TRBV18 to TRBJ1-2; D perhaps matches TRBD1 (6 bases). The CDR3 runs 13 residues. Germline V gives CDR1 KGHSH, CDR2 LQKENI. V was shortened by 6 bases and J by 4 bases, with 12 bases between the two germline ends. CDR3 sequence: CASSPDRTYGYTF. Written as DNA, the CDR3 is TGTGCCAGCTCGCCAGACAGGACCTATGGCTACACCTTC. The full variable domain, in which reference TRBV18 and TRBJ1-2 provide the parts outside the CDR3, is NAGVMQNPRHLVRRRGQEARLRCSPMKGHSHVYWYRQLPEEGLKFMVYLQKENIIDESGMPKERFSAEFPKEGPSILRIQQVVRGDSAAYFCASSPDRTYGYTFGSGTRLTVV.

The chain has TRBV24-1 and TRBJ2-7; a possible D gene is TRBD1 (5 bases). Trimming took 6 bases from V and 6 from J, leaving 17 bases between them. From germline, CDR1 is KGHDR and CDR2 SFDVKD. The CDR3 length is 14 residues. The CDR3 DNA sequence: TGTGCCACCAGTCCAGGGTCCTGGACCACCGAGCAGTACTTC. Translation gives CATSPGSWTTEQYF.

The table lists this clonotype with a count of one. The CDR3 DNA reads as TGTGCCAGCAGCAAAGTACGTCCGGACCGCGAAAAGGAGGAGACCCAGTACTTC. Protein: CASSKVRPDREKEETQYF. The V gene is TRBV21-1, the J gene TRBJ2-5. TRBV21-1 is a pseudogene. CDR3 length equals 18 residues.

This chain uses TRBV9 with TRBJ2-7; 7 nucleotides line up with TRBD2. The CDR3 consists of 12 residues. V dropped 7 bases and J dropped 6; count of bases not matched to a gene: 7. Germline loops: CDR1 SGDLS, CDR2 YYNGEE. CDR3 sequence (DNA): TGTGCCAGCGGGAGGGCAGGGTCCGAGCAGTACTTC. Translation gives CASGRAGSEQYF. Supplemented by reference TRBV9 and TRBJ2-7, the full variable domain reads DSGVTQTPKHLITATGQRVTLRCSPRSGDLSVYWYQQSLDQGLQFLIQYYNGEERAKGNILERFSAQQFPDLHSELNLSSLELGDSALYFCASGRAGSEQYFGPGTRLTVT.

The chain combines TRBV28 with TRBJ1-2; D ambiguous. V was pared by 6 bases and J by 7 bases, with 15 bases between. Germline V gives CDR1 MDHEN, CDR2 SYDVKM. CDR3 length equals 13 residues. CDR3 protein: CASSPGSLPGYTF. The CDR3 DNA reads TGTGCCAGCAGCCCCGGGTCCCTCCCTGGCTACACCTTC.

CDR3 sequence reads: CAWSVQFWSEQYF. The CDR3 coding sequence is TGTGCCTGGAGTGTACAGTTTTGGTCCGAGCAGTACTTC. The V gene is TRBV30, the J gene TRBJ2-7; no definite D call. Trimming stripped 0 bases from V and 6 bases from J, with 12 bases between. The CDR3 is 13 amino acids. Germline-derived CDR1 and CDR2 are GTSNPN and SVGIG (reference sequence).